This T cell receptor (beta chain) was found in a study of shared clonotypes between healthy human individuals. Assay used: immunoSEQ multiplex PCR; TCRdb lists only in-frame clones, some missing. The sample lists roughly 2.2 million clones; approximately 95% were seen once. Germline V gene lookup returns CDR1 SGHRS and CDR2 YFSETQ. The CDR3 is made up of 15 amino acids. V shed 1 base and J 1 base; nucleotides not matched to a gene: 4. The origin of this receptor is a man aged 18-30 years in good health. Some clones in this sample may be carry-over from other donors' samples. The chain has TRBV5-1 and TRBJ1-1; 7 bases fit TRBD1. Material: naive CD4+ T cells from PBMCs. Subset meaning: CD45RA+ positively selected. CDR3 nucleotides: TGCGCCAGCAGCTTGTTCCGACAGGGGAACACTGAAGCTTTCTTT. Translation gives CASSLFRQGNTEAFF.